Each of the 20 T cell receptor beta chains below was sequenced from the same sample in a study of cytomegalovirus exposure and HLA in healthy donors. Researchers ran the PCR with 60 Vbeta and 13 Jbeta primers. Here immunoSEQ multiplex PCR was the method, and the copy in TCRdb shows in-frame clones only, minus some. The data contain approximately 190,000 clones, roughly 80% of them singletons. Sample: PBMCs. These receptors were taken from a man aged 50-59 years in good health and CMV-seronegative.

The gene calls are TRBV5-1 and TRBJ1-2; D gene uncertain. Looked up from germline, CDR1 is SGHRS and CDR2 is YFSETQ. Between the trimmed V and J ends, which lost 0 bases and 6 bases, there was a span of 12 bases. The length of the CDR3 is 14 residues. The chain's CDR3 is CASSLEFGLNGYTF. CDR3 bases: TGCGCCAGCAGCTTGGAGTTCGGGTTAAATGGCTACACCTTC.

This chain links TRBV7-9 with TRBJ2-7; the match to TRBD1 covers 9 bases. Per germline, CDR1 SEHNR and CDR2 FQNEAQ (reference sequence). There are 15 residues in the CDR3. Germline trimming cut 4 bases from V and 6 bases from J; bases unmatched to any gene: 10. This chain's CDR3 is CASSSPAGQGFEQYF. The CDR3 DNA follows: TGTGCCAGCAGCTCACCGGCGGGACAGGGTTTCGAGCAGTACTTC.

The chain carries TRBV30 and TRBJ1-1; D is possibly TRBD1 (5 bases). V lost 0 bases, J lost 5 bases, and 10 bases lay in between. The germline gives CDR1 GTSNPN, CDR2 SVGIG (reference sequence). This CDR3 has 13 residues. CDR3 loop: CAWSVGGETEAFF. The DNA of the CDR3 is TGTGCCTGGAGTGTCGGGGGAGAAACTGAAGCTTTCTTT.

The rearrangement joins TRBV6-5 to TRBJ1-1, with unresolved D. Trimming cost V 2 bases and J 1 base, with 11 bases left between them. The germline V gene has CDR1 MNHEY and CDR2 SVGAGI. The CDR3 spans 15 residues. The CDR3 spells CASSYGGVGNTEAFF. The CDR3 DNA follows: TGTGCCAGCAGTTACGGAGGAGTGGGGAACACTGAAGCTTTCTTT.

This clone came up a few times. The same CDR3 also results from other DNA sequences found in this sample. The V and J genes are TRBV6-1 and TRBJ2-7; 9 positions match TRBD1. Germline V gene data show CDR1 as MNHNS and CDR2 as SASEGT. V was pared by 3 bases and J by 2 bases, with 2 bases of the junction left unmatched. This CDR3 contains 14 residues. This CDR3 reads CASSEGTGTYEQYF. The CDR3 DNA is TGTGCCAGCAGTGAGGGGACAGGGACCTACGAGCAGTACTTC.

V is TRBV2 and J is TRBJ2-2; D gene unclear. The CDR3 spans 14 residues. The V gene's germline CDR1 is SNHLY and CDR2 FYNNEI. V lost 8 bases and J 2 bases, leaving 12 bases between the germline ends. Here the CDR3 reads CASVPRFNTGELFF. The CDR3 DNA reads TGTGCCAGCGTTCCCAGGTTCAACACCGGGGAGCTGTTTTTT. Drawing the rest from reference TRBV2 and TRBJ2-2, the complete variable domain is EPEVTQTPSHQVTQMGQEVILRCVPISNHLYFYWYRQILGQKVEFLVSFYNNEISEKSEIFDDQFSVERPDGSNFTLKIRSTKLEDSAMYFCASVPRFNTGELFFGEGSRLTVL.

Comment on this clone: The junction and the germline gene differ at one end; a read error may be behind it. The rearrangement links TRBV27 to TRBJ1-1, with a tentative D call TRBD1 (6 bases). The CDR3 is 12 amino acids. Germline CDR1 and CDR2: MNHEY and SMNVEV (reference sequence). CDR3: CAGSVQGTKAFF. CDR3 bases: TGTGCCGGCAGTGTCCAGGGGACCAAAGCTTTCTTT.

CDR3 sequence reads: CASTSLGTETDTQYF. The DNA of the CDR3 is TGTGCCAGTACCTCTCTGGGGACAGAGACAGATACGCAGTATTTT. V gene TRBV19 combines with J gene TRBJ2-3, with 7 bases fitting TRBD1. V was clipped by 7 bases and J by 3 bases; unmatched bases: 10. The V gene's germline CDR1 is LNHDA and CDR2 SQIVND (reference sequence). The CDR3 consists of 15 residues.

This chain uses TRBV7-9 with TRBJ2-3; TRBD2 might be the D (5 bases). The CDR3 is 16 residues long. Germline loops: CDR1 SEHNR, CDR2 FQNEAQ (reference sequence). V was pared by 6 bases and J by 0 bases, with 16 bases between. CDR3: CASSLGSVTSTDTQYF. CDR3 nucleotides: TGTGCCAGCAGTTTGGGGAGCGTAACTAGCACAGATACGCAGTATTTT.

This clone was found a few times. The chain uses TRBV2 and TRBJ2-2; possibly TRBD1 for D (5 bases). The CDR3 has 14 amino acids. Trimming left V 5 bases short and J 6 bases short, with 13 bases between. In germline, CDR1 is SNHLY, CDR2 FYNNEI. The CDR3 DNA reads TGTGCCAGCAGTTTTCAGGGTACCGCCGGGGAGCTGTTTTTT. Translation: CASSFQGTAGELFF.

V usage is TRBV11-2 and J usage is TRBJ1-1; D unclear. The CDR3 has 12 amino acids. The germline CDR1 and CDR2 sequences are SGHAT and FQNNGV. Trimming took 5 bases from V and 10 from J, leaving 14 bases between them. The DNA of the CDR3 is TGTGCCAGCAGCAACTCTGGGGAGGGAGCTTTCTTT. Residues: CASSNSGEGAFF.

This clone was seen a single time. V gene TRBV6-1 combines with J gene TRBJ1-6, with D possibly matching TRBD1 (5 bases). Trimming shortened V by 6 bases and J by 6 bases, and 15 bases separated the two germline ends. Germline values: CDR1 MNHNS, CDR2 SASEGT. There are 15 residues in the CDR3. CDR3 protein: CASREWGRTNSPLHF. DNA of the CDR3: TGTGCCAGCAGGGAATGGGGCCGGACTAATTCACCCCTCCACTTT.

This clone was picked up one time. The chain combines TRBV10-2 with TRBJ2-5; D is possibly TRBD2 (6 bases). CDR1 is WSHSY and CDR2 is SAAADI in the germline V gene. The CDR3 runs 14 residues. V gave up 0 bases and J gave up 1 base, with 6 bases separating them. The CDR3 DNA reads TGCGCCAGCAGTGAGTCTAGCGGCCAAGAGACCCAGTACTTC. It encodes CASSESSGQETQYF.

The rearrangement joins TRBV19 to TRBJ2-7; 7 nucleotides line up with TRBD1. The CDR3 sequence is 14 residues long. V lost 10 bases to trimming and J lost 1 base; unmatched junction nucleotides: 10. The V gene's germline CDR1 is LNHDA and CDR2 SQIVND (reference sequence). The CDR3 nucleotides are TGTGCCACCGCCGACAGGGCCTCTTCCTACGAGCAGTACTTC. Amino acids: CATADRASSYEQYF.

This chain connects TRBV19 to TRBJ2-1, with 7 positions matching TRBD1. From germline, CDR1 is LNHDA and CDR2 SQIVND (reference sequence). J lost 3 bases, V lost 7 bases, and 9 bases had no gene match. The CDR3 runs to 15 residues. The chain's CDR3 is CASMRDRDIYNEQFF. The CDR3 DNA reads TGTGCCAGTATGCGCGACAGGGATATCTACAATGAGCAGTTCTTC.

This sequence joins TRBV27 and TRBJ2-2; 8 positions match TRBD1. Germline lookup yields CDR1 MNHEY and CDR2 SMNVEV (reference sequence). The CDR3 sequence is 16 residues long. The V and J ends lost 5 bases and 3 bases, in that order; junction bases with no gene match: 8. The CDR3: CASSLRTGRDTGELFF. Here the CDR3 DNA reads TGTGCCAGCAGTCTACGGACAGGGCGCGACACCGGGGAGCTGTTTTTT.

The rearrangement joins TRBV6-5 to TRBJ1-2, with D possibly TRBD1 on 5 matching bases. In germline, CDR1 is MNHEY, CDR2 SVGAGI. This CDR3 is built from 15 residues. V was pared by 7 bases and J by 7 bases, with 22 bases between. The CDR3 coding sequence is TGTGCCAGCACCCCGCTTCAGGGTGCATTGCGTGGCTACACCTTC. It codes for CASTPLQGALRGYTF.

Turning to this clone: Other DNA sequences within the sample encode an identical CDR3. The rearrangement uses TRBV7-2 and TRBJ1-6; D ambiguous. V was trimmed by 1 base and J by 0 bases, leaving 7 bases between them. This CDR3 spans 16 amino acids. Germline assignment: CDR1 SGHTA and CDR2 FQGNSA. The DNA for the CDR3 is TGTGCCAGCAGCTTAGGCGGCAGCTCCTATAATTCACCCCTCCACTTT. It translates to CASSLGGSSYNSPLHF.

This clone was picked up one time. This sequence joins TRBV7-2 and TRBJ2-2, with TRBD1 identical over 8 bases. V trimming: 4 bases; J trimming: 6 bases; junction bases outside the gene matches: 7. This CDR3 is 15 amino acids long. Germline V lookup: CDR1 SGHTA, CDR2 FQGNSA. CDR3 nucleotide sequence: TGTGCCAGCAGCTCCGGGACAGGAGATGCCGGGGAGCTGTTTTTT. It is translated as CASSSGTGDAGELFF. Combining the CDR3 with reference TRBV7-2 and TRBJ2-2 gives the whole variable domain GAGVSQSPSNKVTEKGKDVELRCDPISGHTALYWYRQSLGQGLEFLIYFQGNSAPDKSGLPSDRFSAERTGGSVSTLTIQRTQQEDSAVYLCASSSGTGDAGELFFGEGSRLTVL.

The chain uses TRBV6-5 and TRBJ2-7; 9 nucleotides match TRBD2. Germline CDR1 reads MNHEY; CDR2 reads SVGAGI. Losses at the gene ends were 0 bases for V and 2 bases for J; bases not matched to a gene: 2. This CDR3 contains 15 residues. The CDR3: CASSYSASGAYEQYF. The CDR3 DNA reads as TGTGCCAGCAGTTACTCGGCTAGCGGGGCCTACGAGCAGTACTTC.